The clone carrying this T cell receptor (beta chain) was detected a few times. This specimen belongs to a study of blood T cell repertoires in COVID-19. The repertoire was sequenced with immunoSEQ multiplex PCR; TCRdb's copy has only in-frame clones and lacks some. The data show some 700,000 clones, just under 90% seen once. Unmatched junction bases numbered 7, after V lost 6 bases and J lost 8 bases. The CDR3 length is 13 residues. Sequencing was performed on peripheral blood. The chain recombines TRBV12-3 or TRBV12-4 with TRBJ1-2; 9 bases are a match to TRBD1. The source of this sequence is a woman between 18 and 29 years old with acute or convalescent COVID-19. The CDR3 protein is CASSRGTGRGYTF. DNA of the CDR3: TGTGCCAGCAGCCGCGGGACAGGGAGGGGCTACACCTTC.